This T cell receptor beta chain was obtained from a study of T-cell reconstitution after alpha-beta-depleted transplantation in children listed by TCRdb under 2016. At the level of the whole study: T-cell immune reconstitution after TCRalphabeta/CD19-depleted allogeneic hematopoietic cell transplantation in children was quantitatively tracked in the study by means of TCR repertoire profiling.

The treatment or condition label, as the study defines it: allogeneic hematopoietic cell transplantation with graft depleted of TCRalphabeta T cells and CD19 B cells. TCRalphabeta/CD19-depleted allogeneic hematopoietic cell grafts were given to the transplant recipients, all of whom were children. The investigation overall reported the following: In some patients, the high TCRbeta diversity seen at day 60 was put down to recipient T cells and intrathymic progenitors that had survived conditioning. About two months after transplant, the apparently early recovery of alphabetaT-cell counts reportedly depended on just several hundred clones that had expanded rapidly and came from non-depleted graft cells. Over subsequent months, a decline in hyperexpanded clone frequencies was noted, and after one year, T-cell counts and TCRbeta diversity were mostly ascribed to newly produced T cells.

V is cut by 2 bases and J by 5 bases, and the space between the germline ends is 10 bases. The CDR3 runs 14 residues from the cysteine to the phenylalanine. CDR3 DNA is the only sequence kept; it has 42 bases, read in frame from the first base. CDR1 DFQATT and CDR2 SNEGSKA are derived from the germline V gene (reference sequence). Library method: PCR. These reads were obtained on an Illumina HiSeq 2500. Molecular barcoding was employed in the preparation of TCR libraries, with unique molecular identifiers being used to normalize TCRbeta repertoire quantification. TCRdb reprocessed the public reads (quality trimming at Q25 with fastp, clone calling with MiXCR) and kept in-frame beta chains. Entries that share a CDR3 protein sequence are merged under the most common genes and DNA. This sample comprises about 980,000 distinct CDR3 sequences, roughly 29% of them detected only once. The ten largest clones capture around 30% of the sample.

Comments on this clonotype: Its antigen remains unidentified. The input lacks base qualities; no much larger clone sits a single base away.

This sequence was found in a boy under two years old who had a stem cell transplant for SCID, so the T cells may come from the graft donor. The sequence is built from TRBV20-1 and TRBJ1-6, with TRBD1 perhaps the D gene, on 5 matching bases. Specimen: PBMCs, mostly from graft donor cells, collected 360 days after TCRalphabeta/CD19-depleted stem cell transplant. This receptor carries the CDR3 CSARQGSDNSPLHF. The sequenced DNA is TGCAGTGCTAGACAGGGCAGTGATAATTCACCCCTCCACTTT.